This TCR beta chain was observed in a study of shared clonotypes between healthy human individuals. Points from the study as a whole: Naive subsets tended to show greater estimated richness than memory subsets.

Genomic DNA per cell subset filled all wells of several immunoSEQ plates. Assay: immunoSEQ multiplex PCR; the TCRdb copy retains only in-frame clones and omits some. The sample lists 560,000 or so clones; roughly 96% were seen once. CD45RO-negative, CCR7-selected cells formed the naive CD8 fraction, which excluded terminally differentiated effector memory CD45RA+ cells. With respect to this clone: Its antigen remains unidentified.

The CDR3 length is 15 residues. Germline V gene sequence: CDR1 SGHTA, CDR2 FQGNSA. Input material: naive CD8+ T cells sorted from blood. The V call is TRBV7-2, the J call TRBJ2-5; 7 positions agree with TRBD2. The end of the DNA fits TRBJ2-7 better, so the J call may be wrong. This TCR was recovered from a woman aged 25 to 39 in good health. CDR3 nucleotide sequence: TGTGCCAGCAGAAAACGAGCGGGGATCTCCTACGAGCAGTACTTC. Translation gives CASRKRAGISYEQYF.